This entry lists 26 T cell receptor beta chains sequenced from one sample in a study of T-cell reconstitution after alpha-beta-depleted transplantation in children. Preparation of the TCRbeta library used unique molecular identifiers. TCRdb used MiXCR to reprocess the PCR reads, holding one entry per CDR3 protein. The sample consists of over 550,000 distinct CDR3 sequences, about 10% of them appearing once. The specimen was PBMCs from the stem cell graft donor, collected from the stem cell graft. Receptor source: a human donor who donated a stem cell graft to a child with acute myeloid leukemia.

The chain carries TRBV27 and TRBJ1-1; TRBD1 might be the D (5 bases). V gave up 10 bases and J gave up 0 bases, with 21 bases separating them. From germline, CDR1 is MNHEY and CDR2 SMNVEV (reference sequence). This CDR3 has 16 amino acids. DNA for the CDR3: TGTGCCAACCTCCCCGGGACGGCAAGCTTGAACACTGAAGCTTTCTTT. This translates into CANLPGTASLNTEAFF.

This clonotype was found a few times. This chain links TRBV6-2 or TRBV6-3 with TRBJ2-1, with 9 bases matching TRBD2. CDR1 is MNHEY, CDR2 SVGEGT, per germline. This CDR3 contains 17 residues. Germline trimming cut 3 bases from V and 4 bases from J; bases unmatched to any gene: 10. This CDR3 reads CASSYPLGTSLYNEQFF. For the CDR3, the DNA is TGTGCCAGCAGTTATCCTCTAGGGACTAGCCTTTACAATGAGCAGTTCTTC.

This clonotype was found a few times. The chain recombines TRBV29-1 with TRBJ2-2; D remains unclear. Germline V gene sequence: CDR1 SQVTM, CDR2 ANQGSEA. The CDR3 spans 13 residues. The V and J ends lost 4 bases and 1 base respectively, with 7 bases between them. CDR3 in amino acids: CSVVVENTGELFF. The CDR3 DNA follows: TGCAGCGTTGTTGTAGAGAACACCGGGGAGCTGTTTTTT.

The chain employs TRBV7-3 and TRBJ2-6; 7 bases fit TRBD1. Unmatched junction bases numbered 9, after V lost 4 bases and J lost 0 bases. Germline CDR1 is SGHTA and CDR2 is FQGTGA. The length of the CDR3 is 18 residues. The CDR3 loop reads CASSSRTGISSGANVLTF. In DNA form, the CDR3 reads TGTGCCAGCAGCTCACGGACAGGAATAAGCTCTGGGGCCAACGTCCTGACTTTC.

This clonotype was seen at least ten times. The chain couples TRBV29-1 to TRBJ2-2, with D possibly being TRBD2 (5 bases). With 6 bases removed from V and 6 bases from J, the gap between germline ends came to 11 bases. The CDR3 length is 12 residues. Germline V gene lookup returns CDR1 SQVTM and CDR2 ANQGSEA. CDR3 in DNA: TGCAGCGTCCGTGAAGCGGCCGGGGAGCTGTTTTTT. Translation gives CSVREAAGELFF.

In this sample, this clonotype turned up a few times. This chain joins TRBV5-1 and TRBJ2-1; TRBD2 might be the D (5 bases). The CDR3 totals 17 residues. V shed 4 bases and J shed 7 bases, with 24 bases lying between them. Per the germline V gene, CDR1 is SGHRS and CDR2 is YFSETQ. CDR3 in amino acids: CASSAHYEGGPRNEQFF. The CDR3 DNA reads TGCGCCAGCAGCGCCCACTATGAGGGTGGACCTAGAAATGAGCAGTTCTTC. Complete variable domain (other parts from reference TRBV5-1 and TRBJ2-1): KAGVTQTPRYLIKTRGQQVTLSCSPISGHRSVSWYQQTPGQGLQFLFEYFSETQRNKGNFPGRFSGRQFSNSRSEMNVSTLELGDSALYLCASSAHYEGGPRNEQFFGPGTRLTVL.

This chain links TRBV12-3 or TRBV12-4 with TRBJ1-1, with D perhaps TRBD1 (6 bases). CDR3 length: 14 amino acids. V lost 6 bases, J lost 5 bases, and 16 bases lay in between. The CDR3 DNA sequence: TGTGCCAGCAGCCCAAACCAGGGGCGGACTGAAGCTTTCTTT. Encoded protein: CASSPNQGRTEAFF.

CDR3 bases: TGCAGTGCTAGCCGGGACAGGGGAATTAACAATCAGCCCCAGCATTTT. Translating gives CSASRDRGINNQPQHF. The chain is built from TRBV20-1 and TRBJ1-5; 10 bases are shared with TRBD1. From germline, CDR1 is DFQATT and CDR2 SNEGSKA (reference sequence). With V trimmed by 3 bases and J by 3 bases, 8 bases remained unmatched. The CDR3 runs 16 residues.

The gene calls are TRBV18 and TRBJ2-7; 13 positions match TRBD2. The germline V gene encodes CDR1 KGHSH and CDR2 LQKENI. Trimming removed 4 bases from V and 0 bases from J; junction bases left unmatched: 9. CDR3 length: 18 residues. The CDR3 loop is CASSLTGTSGASSYEQYF. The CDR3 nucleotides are TGTGCCAGCTCACTCACCGGGACTAGCGGGGCGAGCTCCTACGAGCAGTACTTC.

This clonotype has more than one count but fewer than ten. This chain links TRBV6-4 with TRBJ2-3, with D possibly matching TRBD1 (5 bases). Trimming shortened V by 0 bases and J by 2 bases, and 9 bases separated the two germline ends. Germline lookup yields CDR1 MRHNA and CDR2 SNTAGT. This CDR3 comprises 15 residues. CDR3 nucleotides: TGTGCCAGCAGTGACTCGGCAGGGCCCACAGATACGCAGTATTTT. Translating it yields CASSDSAGPTDTQYF.

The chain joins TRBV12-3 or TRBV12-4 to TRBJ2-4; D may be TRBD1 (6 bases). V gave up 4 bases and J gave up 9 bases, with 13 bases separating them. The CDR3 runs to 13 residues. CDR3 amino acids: CASSSRDTPIQYF. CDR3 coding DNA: TGTGCCAGCAGTTCCCGGGACACCCCCATTCAGTACTTC.

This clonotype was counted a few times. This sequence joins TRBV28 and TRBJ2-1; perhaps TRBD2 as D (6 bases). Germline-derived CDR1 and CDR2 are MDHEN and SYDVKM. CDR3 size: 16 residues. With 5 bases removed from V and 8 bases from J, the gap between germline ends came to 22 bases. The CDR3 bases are TGTGCCAGCAGTCCCGGGTGGGCGGGGCCTGGATATGAGCAGTTCTTC. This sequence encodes CASSPGWAGPGYEQFF.

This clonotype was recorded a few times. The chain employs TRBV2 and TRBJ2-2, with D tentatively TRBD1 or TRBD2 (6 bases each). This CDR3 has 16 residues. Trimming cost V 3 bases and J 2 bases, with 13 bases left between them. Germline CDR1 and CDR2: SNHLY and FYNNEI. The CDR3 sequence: CASSEEGGSNTGELFF. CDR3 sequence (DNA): TGTGCCAGCAGTGAGGAGGGGGGCTCTAACACCGGGGAGCTGTTTTTT.

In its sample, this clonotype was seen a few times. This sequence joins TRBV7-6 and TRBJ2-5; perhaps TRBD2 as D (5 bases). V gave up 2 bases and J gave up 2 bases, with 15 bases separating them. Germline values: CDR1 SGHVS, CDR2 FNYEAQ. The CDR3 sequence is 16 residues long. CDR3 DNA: TGTGCCAGCAGCTTACTGGATCTACGGGGTCAAGAGACCCAGTACTTC. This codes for CASSLLDLRGQETQYF. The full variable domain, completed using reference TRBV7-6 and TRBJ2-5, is GAGVSQSPRYKVTKRGQDVALRCDPISGHVSLYWYRQALGQGPEFLTYFNYEAQQDKSGLPNDRFSAERPEGSISTLTIQRTEQRDSAMYRCASSLLDLRGQETQYFGPGTRLLVL.

The CDR3 region has the DNA TGTGCCACCAGCAGCGCAAGGTGGTCTAGCACAGATACGCAGTATTTT. Its protein is CATSSARWSSTDTQYF. The chain is built from TRBV15 and TRBJ2-3, with D unresolved. The germline V gene encodes CDR1 LNHNV and CDR2 YYDKDF (reference sequence). This CDR3 has 16 amino acids. V was cut by 3 bases and J by 0 bases, with 13 bases left in between.

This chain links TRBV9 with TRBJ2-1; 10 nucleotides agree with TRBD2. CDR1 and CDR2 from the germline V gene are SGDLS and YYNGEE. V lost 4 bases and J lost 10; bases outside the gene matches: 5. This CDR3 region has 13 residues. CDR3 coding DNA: TGTGCCAGCAGCACCCCGGGACTAGCGGAGCAGTTCTTC. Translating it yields CASSTPGLAEQFF.

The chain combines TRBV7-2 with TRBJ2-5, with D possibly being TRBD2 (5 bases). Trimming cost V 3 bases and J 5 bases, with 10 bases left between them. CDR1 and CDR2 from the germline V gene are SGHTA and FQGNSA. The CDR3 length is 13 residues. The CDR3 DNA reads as TGTGCCAGCAGCTTTAGCACTAGGGAGACCCAGTACTTC. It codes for CASSFSTRETQYF.

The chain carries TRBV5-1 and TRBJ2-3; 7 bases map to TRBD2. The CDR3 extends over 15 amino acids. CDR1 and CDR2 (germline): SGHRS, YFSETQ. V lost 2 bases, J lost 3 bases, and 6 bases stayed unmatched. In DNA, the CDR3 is TGCGCCAGCAGCTTCGGCGGGAGTGGGACAGATACGCAGTATTTT. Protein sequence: CASSFGGSGTDTQYF.

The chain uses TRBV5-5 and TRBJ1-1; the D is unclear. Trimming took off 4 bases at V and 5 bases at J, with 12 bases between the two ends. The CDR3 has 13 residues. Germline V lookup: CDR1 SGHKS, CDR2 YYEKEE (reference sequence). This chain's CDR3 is CASSIGPFTEAFF. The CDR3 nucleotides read TGTGCCAGCAGCATCGGACCCTTTACTGAAGCTTTCTTT.

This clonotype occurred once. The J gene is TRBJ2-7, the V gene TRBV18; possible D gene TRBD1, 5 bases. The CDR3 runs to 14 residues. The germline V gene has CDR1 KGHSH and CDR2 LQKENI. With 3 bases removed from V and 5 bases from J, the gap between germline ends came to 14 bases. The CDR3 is CASSPIWGVDEQYF. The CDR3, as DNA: TGTGCCAGCTCACCGATTTGGGGCGTGGACGAGCAGTACTTC. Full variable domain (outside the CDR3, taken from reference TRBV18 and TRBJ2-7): NAGVMQNPRHLVRRRGQEARLRCSPMKGHSHVYWYRQLPEEGLKFMVYLQKENIIDESGMPKERFSAEFPKEGPSILRIQQVVRGDSAAYFCASSPIWGVDEQYFGPGTRLTVT.

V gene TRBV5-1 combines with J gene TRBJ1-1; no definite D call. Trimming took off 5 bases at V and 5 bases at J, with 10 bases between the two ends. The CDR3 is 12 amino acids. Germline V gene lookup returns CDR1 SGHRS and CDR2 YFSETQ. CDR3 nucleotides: TGCGCCAGCAGGGACGTAGGAACTGAAGCTTTCTTT. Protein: CASRDVGTEAFF.

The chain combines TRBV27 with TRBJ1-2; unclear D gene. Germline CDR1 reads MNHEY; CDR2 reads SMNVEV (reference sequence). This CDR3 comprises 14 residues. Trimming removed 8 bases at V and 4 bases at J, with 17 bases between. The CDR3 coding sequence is TGTGCCAGCCGGTTTGTTGCGACGCCCTATGGCTACACCTTC. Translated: CASRFVATPYGYTF.

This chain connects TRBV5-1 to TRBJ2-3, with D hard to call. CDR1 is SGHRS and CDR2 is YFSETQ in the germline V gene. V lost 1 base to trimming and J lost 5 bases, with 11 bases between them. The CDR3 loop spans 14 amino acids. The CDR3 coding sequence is TGCGCCAGCAGCTTGATTGGCGAGAGAGATACGCAGTATTTT. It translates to CASSLIGERDTQYF.

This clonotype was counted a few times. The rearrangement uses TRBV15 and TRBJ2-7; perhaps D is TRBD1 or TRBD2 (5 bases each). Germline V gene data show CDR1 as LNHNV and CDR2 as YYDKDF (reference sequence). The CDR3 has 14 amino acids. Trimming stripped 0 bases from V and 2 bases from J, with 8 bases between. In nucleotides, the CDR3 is TGTGCCACCAGCAGAGATCAGGGACCCTACGAGCAGTACTTC. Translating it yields CATSRDQGPYEQYF.

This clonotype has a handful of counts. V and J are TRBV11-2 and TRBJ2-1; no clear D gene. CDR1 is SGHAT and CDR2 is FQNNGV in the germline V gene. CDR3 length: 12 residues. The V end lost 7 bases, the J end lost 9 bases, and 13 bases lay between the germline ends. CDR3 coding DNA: TGTGCCAGCACCAATACACTGGGTGAGCAGTTCTTC. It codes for CASTNTLGEQFF.

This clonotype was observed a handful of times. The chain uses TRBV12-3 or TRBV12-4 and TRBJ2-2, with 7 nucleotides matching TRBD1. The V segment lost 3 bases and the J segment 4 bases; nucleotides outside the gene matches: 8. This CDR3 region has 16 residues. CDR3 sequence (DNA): TGTGCCAGCAGTTTCGGCAGGGGGTATGGCACCGGGGAGCTGTTTTTT. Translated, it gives CASSFGRGYGTGELFF.